Below are 18 T cell receptor beta chains sequenced from a single sample in a study of T cells after yellow fever vaccination. TCRdb fed the 5' RACE reads into MiXCR, producing one record per CDR3 protein. The table lists fewer than 350,000 distinct CDR3 sequences, approximately 4.5% of them singletons. Material: PBMCs, obtained 15 days after the yellow fever booster vaccination. The origin of the receptors is a young man who received the YFV17D yellow fever vaccine.

The table lists this clonotype with many counts. V and J are TRBV5-1 and TRBJ2-5, with 14 bases that match TRBD2. The CDR3 spans 16 residues. Germline CDR1 and CDR2: SGHRS and YFSETQ. V shed 0 bases and J 2 bases; nucleotides not matched to a gene: 0. CDR3 sequence (DNA): TGCGCCAGCAGCTTGGGACTAGCGGGGGGGCAAGAGACCCAGTACTTC. It yields the protein CASSLGLAGGQETQYF.

This clonotype was seen at least ten times. The V call is TRBV5-6, the J call TRBJ1-5; D is unclear. The V gene lost 0 bases and the J gene lost 6 bases, with 4 bases spanning the gap. CDR3 size: 12 residues. Germline assignment: CDR1 SGHDT and CDR2 YYEEEE. The CDR3 here is CASSLGAQPQHF. DNA of the CDR3: TGTGCCAGCAGCTTGGGGGCTCAGCCCCAGCATTTT.

V gene TRBV3-1 combines with J gene TRBJ1-1, with a possible D match to TRBD1 (5 bases). V lost 4 bases and J 9 bases, leaving 12 bases between the germline ends. Germline values: CDR1 LGHDT, CDR2 YNNKEL (reference sequence). The CDR3 totals 12 residues. CDR3 loop: CASSLGEGKAFF. The CDR3 DNA reads as TGTGCCAGCAGCCTCGGGGAGGGGAAAGCTTTCTTT.

This clonotype came up many times. The rearrangement uses TRBV7-3 and TRBJ2-5; D is ambiguous. The CDR3 consists of 13 residues. Trimming removed 9 bases from V and 3 bases from J, with 14 bases in between. CDR1 and CDR2 from the germline V gene are SGHTA and FQGTGA. CDR3 sequence reads: CARARPPEETQYF. CDR3 coding DNA: TGTGCCAGAGCGCGACCCCCCGAAGAGACCCAGTACTTC. The full variable domain, rest sourced from reference TRBV7-3 and TRBJ2-5, is GAGVSQTPSNKVTEKGKYVELRCDPISGHTALYWYRQSLGQGPEFLIYFQGTGAADDSGLPNDRFFAVRPEGSVSTLKIQRTERGDSAVYLCARARPPEETQYFGPGTRLLVL.

J is TRBJ2-5 and V is TRBV20-1; the D is unclear. The CDR3 spans 15 residues. The germline CDR1 and CDR2 sequences are DFQATT and SNEGSKA (reference sequence). Trimming left V 0 bases short and J 3 bases short, with 14 bases between. CDR3 in amino acids: CSARDGRRAEETQYF. The DNA of the CDR3 is TGCAGTGCTAGAGATGGAAGAAGGGCCGAAGAGACCCAGTACTTC.

This clonotype has a handful of counts. The gene calls are TRBV27 and TRBJ1-2, with D possibly matching TRBD1 (5 bases). V shed 9 bases and J shed 4 bases, with 15 bases lying between them. Germline V gene data show CDR1 as MNHEY and CDR2 as SMNVEV (reference sequence). The length of the CDR3 is 13 residues. CDR3 region: CASSGPLSYGYTF. In nucleotides, the CDR3 is TGTGCCAGTTCGGGACCACTTAGCTATGGCTACACCTTC.

V gene TRBV5-5 combines with J gene TRBJ1-4, with D hard to call. Germline assignment: CDR1 SGHKS and CDR2 YYEKEE (reference sequence). This CDR3 has 13 amino acids. V was shortened by 4 bases and J by 7 bases, with 11 bases between the two germline ends. In DNA, the CDR3 is TGTGCCAGCAGCCTGGAAGTTTTTGAAAAACTGTTTTTT. It encodes CASSLEVFEKLFF.

This clonotype has just a few counts. V and J are TRBV7-2 and TRBJ1-2; D unclear. Trimming removed 6 bases at V and 2 bases at J, with 16 bases between. Germline CDR1 is SGHTA and CDR2 is FQGNSA. The CDR3 covers 15 residues. This CDR3 is CASSLIGRTNYGYTF. DNA for the CDR3: TGTGCCAGCAGTTTAATCGGACGGACGAACTATGGCTACACCTTC.

This chain uses TRBV9 with TRBJ2-3; perhaps TRBD2 as D (5 bases). V lost 0 bases and J 5 bases, leaving 16 bases between the germline ends. There are 16 residues in the CDR3. The germline V gene has CDR1 SGDLS and CDR2 YYNGEE. The CDR3 loop is CASSVERRISRDTQYF. CDR3 nucleotide sequence: TGTGCCAGCAGCGTAGAGCGGCGCATTTCAAGAGATACGCAGTATTTT.

There are many counts of this clonotype. The V gene is TRBV7-2, the J gene TRBJ2-1; 8 bases fit TRBD1. The CDR3 contains 15 residues. Germline V gene data show CDR1 as SGHTA and CDR2 as FQGNSA. Germline trimming cut 5 bases from V and 15 bases from J; bases unmatched to any gene: 18. The CDR3 is CASSKSPPDRASWFF. The CDR3 coding sequence is TGTGCCAGCAGCAAATCCCCCCCGGACAGGGCATCATGGTTCTTC.

This clonotype has a count of ten or more. J is TRBJ2-3 and V is TRBV6-2 or TRBV6-3, with D possibly TRBD2 on 7 matching bases. V was shortened by 6 bases and J by 2 bases, with 21 bases between the two germline ends. This CDR3 spans 17 amino acids. The germline CDR1 and CDR2 sequences are MNHEY and SVGEGT. The CDR3 is CASRATRLAGATDTQYF. Here the CDR3 DNA reads TGTGCCAGCAGGGCGACTCGTTTGGCGGGGGCCACAGATACGCAGTATTTT.

The chain carries TRBV6-2 or TRBV6-3 and TRBJ2-7, with 12 bases aligning to TRBD1. Germline V gene data show CDR1 as MNHEY and CDR2 as SVGEGT. V lost 0 bases, J lost 3 bases, and 3 bases stayed unmatched. The CDR3 is 16 amino acids. The CDR3 loop reads CASSYSGTGGVYEQYV. As DNA, the CDR3 is TGTGCCAGCAGTTACTCCGGGACAGGGGGCGTCTACGAGCAGTACGTC.

Notes on this clonotype: This may be a read error: a much more frequent sequence differs by one nucleotide. This rearrangement joins TRBV6-5 to TRBJ2-7; D gene ambiguous. The CDR3 length is 13 residues. The germline V gene encodes CDR1 MNHEY and CDR2 SVGAGI. The V and J ends lost 4 bases and 2 bases respectively, with 9 bases between them. In DNA, the CDR3 is TGTGCCAGCAGTTCGACCCAACCCTACGAGCAGTACTTC. Residues: CASSSTQPYEQYF.

This clonotype was counted ten times or more. The chain carries TRBV29-1 and TRBJ2-3, with 8 bases aligning to TRBD1. Germline values: CDR1 SQVTM, CDR2 ANQGSEA. The ends lost 1 base at V and 0 bases at J; junction bases unmatched: 3. This CDR3 is built from 15 residues. CDR3 DNA: TGCAGCGTTGAAGCCTGGGACAGGAGCACAGATACGCAGTATTTT. This translates into CSVEAWDRSTDTQYF.

This clonotype was seen only a few times. The chain couples TRBV6-5 to TRBJ1-3; D uncertain. Trimming cost V 6 bases and J 4 bases, with 19 bases left between them. This CDR3 is built from 16 residues. Germline V gene lookup returns CDR1 MNHEY and CDR2 SVGAGI. The chain's CDR3 is CASRTTNRHAGNTIYF. As DNA, the CDR3 is TGTGCCAGCAGGACTACCAACCGGCACGCCGGAAACACCATATATTTT.

Only a few counts were recorded for this clonotype. This chain joins TRBV20-1 and TRBJ2-2, with D perhaps matching TRBD1 (6 bases). V lost 2 bases to trimming and J lost 1 base, with 8 bases between them. The length of the CDR3 is 14 residues. Looked up from germline, CDR1 is DFQATT and CDR2 is SNEGSKA (reference sequence). The DNA of the CDR3 is TGCAGTGCTAGAAAACAGGGGAACACCGGGGAGCTGTTTTTT. This translates into CSARKQGNTGELFF.

This clonotype occurred many times. The chain recombines TRBV5-1 with TRBJ2-7; a possible D gene is TRBD2 (6 bases). The CDR3 sequence is 14 residues long. V dropped 1 base and J dropped 0 bases, with 8 bases sitting between them. Germline loops: CDR1 SGHRS, CDR2 YFSETQ. The CDR3 spells CASSLQGLSYEQYF. The CDR3 nucleotides are TGCGCCAGCAGCTTGCAGGGACTCTCCTACGAGCAGTACTTC.

This clonotype occurred many times. This chain connects TRBV6-5 to TRBJ2-1; a possible D gene is TRBD1 (5 bases). The V end was cut by 2 bases, the J end by 11 bases, with 13 bases between. CDR3 length: 13 residues. Germline V gene data show CDR1 as MNHEY and CDR2 as SVGAGI. CDR3 protein: CASSYDWGNKQFF. The CDR3 nucleotides are TGTGCCAGCAGTTACGATTGGGGCAACAAGCAGTTCTTC.